This passage covers 30 T cell receptor beta chains from one sample sequenced in a study of human T cells and chemical hapten exposure. TCRdb passed the RACE reads through MiXCR, listing each CDR3 protein once. The sample gives about 360,000 distinct CDR3 sequences, around 6.9% of which show up once; approximately 8.9% is in the top ten. Stated time point: patch test 1, 2 weeks after DPC sensitization. Indicated treatment: therapeutic diphenylcyclopropenone sensitization with weekly scalp DPC. The starting material was whole blood, obtained in connection with sensitization to the hapten diphenylcyclopropenone (DPC). The source of these receptors is a woman under 30 with alopecia areata. Some clones in this sample may be carry-over from other donors' samples.

J is TRBJ2-7 and V is TRBV20-1; 10 positions match TRBD2. Unmatched junction bases numbered 10, after V lost 6 bases and J lost 2 bases. There are 15 residues in the CDR3. The germline gives CDR1 DFQATT, CDR2 SNEGSKA (reference sequence). The CDR3 here is CSAQGSSGGAYEQYF. In nucleotides, the CDR3 is TGCAGTGCCCAGGGATCGAGCGGGGGGGCCTACGAGCAGTACTTC.

This clonotype was picked up many times. The DNA for the CDR3 is TGTGCCAGCAGGCGGACAGGTTCTAGCACAGATACGCAGTATTTT. It is translated as CASRRTGSSTDTQYF. This sequence joins TRBV6-2 or TRBV6-3 and TRBJ2-3, with TRBD1 matching over 7 bases. The CDR3 covers 15 residues. Trimming cost V 6 bases and J 0 bases; bases outside gene matches: 6. Germline V gene sequence: CDR1 MNHEY, CDR2 SVGEGT.

The chain employs TRBV6-5 and TRBJ2-5; D may match TRBD1 or TRBD2 (5 bases each). This CDR3 has 15 residues. Looked up from germline, CDR1 is MNHEY and CDR2 is SVGAGI. V was pared by 2 bases and J by 0 bases, with 10 bases between. CDR3: CASSYDGDHQETQYF. The CDR3 bases are TGTGCCAGCAGTTACGACGGGGACCACCAAGAGACCCAGTACTTC.

The chain is built from TRBV28 and TRBJ2-4, with unresolved D. The CDR3 is made up of 13 amino acids. The germline V gene encodes CDR1 MDHEN and CDR2 SYDVKM. Trimming pared 5 bases from V and 5 bases from J, leaving 10 bases between. CDR3 protein: CASSEIRENIQYF. In DNA, the CDR3 is TGTGCCAGCAGTGAAATTAGGGAAAACATTCAGTACTTC.

The chain is built from TRBV4-3 and TRBJ2-1, with a possible D match to TRBD2 (6 bases). The CDR3 totals 13 residues. Germline values: CDR1 LGHNA, CDR2 YSLEER. V was trimmed by 0 bases and J by 8 bases, leaving 8 bases between them. This chain's CDR3 is CASSQDAGHEQFF. The CDR3 DNA reads TGCGCCAGCAGCCAAGATGCGGGGCATGAGCAGTTCTTC.

This clonotype was recorded a few times. The rearrangement joins TRBV6-2 or TRBV6-3 to TRBJ1-5; no clear D gene. Per germline, CDR1 MNHEY and CDR2 SVGEGT. Trimming removed 7 bases at V and 0 bases at J, with 7 bases between. This CDR3 is built from 13 residues. The CDR3 DNA follows: TGTGCCAGCAACGAAAATAGCAATCAGCCCCAGCATTTT. Its protein is CASNENSNQPQHF.

The J gene is TRBJ2-4, the V gene TRBV28; D might be TRBD2 (6 bases). Trimming took off 4 bases at V and 2 bases at J, with 15 bases between the two ends. Germline V gene lookup returns CDR1 MDHEN and CDR2 SYDVKM. The CDR3 totals 16 residues. DNA for the CDR3: TGTGCCAGCAGTTCATGGCAGGGCGGGACCAAAAACATTCAGTACTTC. As protein: CASSSWQGGTKNIQYF.

This clonotype was seen repeatedly, ten times or more. The chain recombines TRBV6-5 with TRBJ2-7; TRBD1 aligns across 9 bases. Germline CDR1 reads MNHEY; CDR2 reads SVGAGI. Trimming took 7 bases from V and 3 from J; bases not matched to a gene: 7. This CDR3 spans 14 amino acids. The CDR3 nucleotides read TGTGCCAGCACCCCGGGACAGGGAGACTACGAGCAGTACTTC. This codes for CASTPGQGDYEQYF.

This clonotype was seen a few times. The chain combines TRBV29-1 with TRBJ1-5; maybe TRBD1 (5 bases). CDR1 SQVTM and CDR2 ANQGSEA come from the germline V gene. The CDR3 runs to 13 residues. V was cut by 5 bases and J by 6 bases, with 14 bases left in between. CDR3 residues: CSVWQGTGQPQHF. The CDR3 bases are TGCAGCGTTTGGCAGGGTACGGGTCAGCCCCAGCATTTT. The complete variable domain, with remaining parts taken from reference TRBV29-1 and TRBJ1-5, reads SAVISQKPSRDICQRGTSLTIQCQVDSQVTMMFWYRQQPGQSLTLIATANQGSEATYESGFVIDKFPISRPNLTFSTLTVSNMSPEDSSIYLCSVWQGTGQPQHFGDGTRLSIL.

V gene TRBV10-3 combines with J gene TRBJ1-5; perhaps TRBD1 as D (6 bases). Looked up from germline, CDR1 is ENHRY and CDR2 is SYGVKD. CDR3 length equals 14 residues. Trimming cost V 4 bases and J 2 bases, with 9 bases left between them. This CDR3 is CAISVSGGNQPQHF. Here the CDR3 DNA reads TGTGCCATCAGTGTGTCAGGGGGCAATCAGCCCCAGCATTTT.

This clonotype appeared many times. The chain couples TRBV6-1 to TRBJ1-5; 8 nucleotides match TRBD1. This CDR3 has 13 amino acids. Per germline, CDR1 MNHNS and CDR2 SASEGT. Germline trimming cut 4 bases from V and 7 bases from J; bases unmatched to any gene: 3. Here the CDR3 reads CASSGQGRQPQHF. The CDR3 DNA is TGTGCCAGCAGTGGACAGGGGCGGCAGCCCCAGCATTTT.

This clonotype was detected only a few times. The rearrangement uses TRBV9 and TRBJ2-5; 10 nucleotides align to TRBD2. V trimming: 2 bases; J trimming: 3 bases; junction bases outside the gene matches: 4. Germline-derived CDR1 and CDR2 are SGDLS and YYNGEE. This CDR3 contains 15 residues. The DNA of the CDR3 is TGTGCCAGCAGCGTGGGCAGCGGGGGGGAAGAGACCCAGTACTTC. Encoded protein: CASSVGSGGEETQYF.

The chain carries TRBV11-2 and TRBJ2-7; possible D gene TRBD1, 7 bases. The CDR3 consists of 13 residues. V gave up 5 bases and J gave up 4 bases, with 12 bases separating them. Germline V gene data show CDR1 as SGHAT and CDR2 as FQNNGV. The CDR3 region is CASSNSGGYEQYF. CDR3 sequence (DNA): TGTGCCAGCAGCAATTCAGGGGGGTACGAGCAGTACTTC.

CDR3 sequence (DNA): TGTGCCAGCAGTTTAACGGTGACCTTTCTGGCCGCCGGGGAGCTGTTTTTT. It yields the protein CASSLTVTFLAAGELFF. The chain has TRBV27 and TRBJ2-2; no clear D. Germline V CDR1 and CDR2: MNHEY, SMNVEV (reference sequence). There are 17 residues in the CDR3. V was clipped by 2 bases and J by 6 bases, with 19 bases between them.

This clonotype was counted a few times. The rearrangement links TRBV9 to TRBJ2-3, with 10 bases fitting TRBD2. The CDR3 runs to 16 residues. The J segment lost 3 bases and the V segment lost 0 bases, leaving 4 bases of the junction unmatched. Germline V CDR1 and CDR2: SGDLS, YYNGEE. CDR3 loop: CASSVGTSGVTDTQYF. CDR3 sequence (DNA): TGTGCCAGCAGCGTAGGGACTAGCGGTGTGACAGATACGCAGTATTTT.

In this sample, this clonotype turned up a few times. The chain recombines TRBV20-1 with TRBJ2-3; 8 bases agree with TRBD1. The CDR3 spans 16 residues. Germline CDR1 is DFQATT and CDR2 is SNEGSKA (reference sequence). The V segment lost 2 bases and the J segment 3 bases; nucleotides outside the gene matches: 10. CDR3: CSARPLQDRETDTQYF. The CDR3 DNA sequence: TGCAGTGCTAGACCACTCCAGGACAGGGAAACAGATACGCAGTATTTT.

The chain recombines TRBV14 with TRBJ2-3, with D possibly being TRBD2 (7 bases). The CDR3 contains 16 residues. Germline V CDR1 and CDR2: SGHDN, FVKESK. The V and J ends lost 4 bases and 0 bases respectively, with 14 bases between them. The CDR3 sequence: CASSPTGGASTDTQYF. DNA for the CDR3: TGTGCCAGCAGCCCAACTGGGGGGGCTAGCACAGATACGCAGTATTTT.

The V gene is TRBV27, the J gene TRBJ1-3; D perhaps matches TRBD1 (6 bases). Germline loops: CDR1 MNHEY, CDR2 SMNVEV (reference sequence). This CDR3 is 15 amino acids long. Trimming removed 3 bases from V and 12 bases from J, with 21 bases in between. The CDR3 DNA follows: TGTGCCAGCAGTTTTAGTCCCCCGGGCCCAGGGGACATATATTTT. This gives the protein CASSFSPPGPGDIYF.

This clonotype has a count of ten or more. This chain uses TRBV5-4 with TRBJ1-1; 8 bases map to TRBD1. The junction had 3 bases not matched to a gene; V was cut back by 4 bases and J by 1 base. From germline, CDR1 is SGHNT and CDR2 YYREEE (reference sequence). This CDR3 is 14 amino acids long. CDR3 loop: CASSRTGGNTEAFF. For the CDR3, the DNA is TGTGCCAGCAGCAGAACAGGGGGGAACACTGAAGCTTTCTTT.

This clonotype was found a few times. V is TRBV3-1 and J is TRBJ1-2, with unresolved D. Trimming cost V 2 bases and J 7 bases, with 17 bases left between them. This CDR3 has 15 amino acids. Germline-derived CDR1 and CDR2 are LGHDT and YNNKEL (reference sequence). CDR3 in DNA: TGTGCCAGCAGCCAAACAGCTGTTGGTTATTTTGGCTACACCTTC. As protein: CASSQTAVGYFGYTF.

This sequence joins TRBV7-9 and TRBJ1-4; D uncertain. Germline CDR1 is SEHNR and CDR2 is FQNEAQ (reference sequence). Deletions cut 1 base from V and 5 bases from J, with 11 bases between. The CDR3 runs to 15 residues. The CDR3 loop reads CASSLGVHLNEKLFF. The CDR3 DNA is TGTGCCAGCAGCTTAGGTGTCCACCTGAATGAAAAACTGTTTTTT.

This clonotype was recorded at least ten times. The chain is built from TRBV6-1 and TRBJ1-1; D gene unclear. Trimming pared 4 bases from V and 7 bases from J, leaving 7 bases between. This CDR3 spans 11 amino acids. Germline CDR1 is MNHNS and CDR2 is SASEGT. The CDR3 DNA is TGTGCCAGCAGTGGAGACTATGAAGCTTTCTTT. Translated, it gives CASSGDYEAFF.

This clonotype was counted only a few times. The chain has TRBV6-2 or TRBV6-3 and TRBJ2-5, with D perhaps TRBD1 (6 bases). The germline gives CDR1 MNHEY, CDR2 SVGEGT. Trimming took off 5 bases at V and 2 bases at J, with 12 bases between the two ends. The CDR3 runs to 14 residues. CDR3 sequence reads: CASSTLGQQETQYF. Written as DNA, the CDR3 is TGTGCCAGCAGTACCCTGGGACAACAAGAGACCCAGTACTTC.

At least ten counts were recorded for this clonotype. V gene TRBV10-3 combines with J gene TRBJ2-2; the match to TRBD1 covers 9 bases. V shed 3 bases and J 6 bases; nucleotides not matched to a gene: 5. The CDR3 is 15 amino acids. Germline values: CDR1 ENHRY, CDR2 SYGVKD. CDR3 amino acids: CAISEITGGAGELFF. As DNA, the CDR3 is TGTGCCATCAGTGAAATTACAGGGGGCGCCGGGGAGCTGTTTTTT.

V and J are TRBV4-2 and TRBJ2-3; the match to TRBD2 covers 7 bases. CDR1 LGHNA and CDR2 YNFKEQ come from the germline V gene. The V gene end was trimmed by 1 base and the J gene end by 6 bases; junction bases not matched to a gene: 16. The CDR3 has 18 residues. The CDR3 DNA reads TGTGCCAGCAGCCAAGGGACCTTGTGGGGCGGGGGTCAGGATACGCAGTATTTT. As protein: CASSQGTLWGGGQDTQYF.

This clonotype was detected a few times. This chain connects TRBV6-2 or TRBV6-3 to TRBJ1-6; no clear D. V shed 1 base and J shed 13 bases, with 8 bases lying between them. The CDR3 spans 12 residues. Germline V gene sequence: CDR1 MNHEY, CDR2 SVGEGT. The CDR3 sequence is CASSYFRLPLHF. The CDR3 DNA follows: TGTGCCAGCAGTTACTTCCGTCTGCCCCTCCACTTT.

This clonotype was picked up many times. This chain connects TRBV7-3 to TRBJ2-5; 15 bases line up with TRBD2. V lost 5 bases, J lost 8 bases, and 9 bases stayed unmatched. This CDR3 is 16 amino acids long. Germline V gene data show CDR1 as SGHTA and CDR2 as FQGTGA. The CDR3 reads CASSLGTSGGLDTQYF. The CDR3 DNA sequence: TGTGCCAGCAGCCTAGGGACTAGCGGGGGGCTCGATACCCAGTACTTC.

This clonotype has more than one count but fewer than ten. This chain links TRBV12-3 or TRBV12-4 with TRBJ1-3; TRBD1 matches at 8 bases. V lost 7 bases, J lost 4 bases, and 21 bases stayed unmatched. CDR3 length: 19 amino acids. CDR3 residues: CASTSWRRGLLLGGNTIYF. The CDR3 bases are TGTGCCAGCACTTCATGGCGCAGGGGGCTCCTATTAGGGGGAAACACCATATATTTT.

This clonotype was seen at least ten times. The rearrangement links TRBV10-3 to TRBJ2-7; D not certain. From germline, CDR1 is ENHRY and CDR2 SYGVKD. Trimming removed 6 bases from V and 0 bases from J, with 12 bases in between. The CDR3 length is 14 residues. The CDR3 DNA sequence: TGTGCCATCAGACCAACAGAGAGCTCCTACGAGCAGTACTTC. It encodes CAIRPTESSYEQYF.

This clonotype has at least ten counts. The gene calls are TRBV4-3 and TRBJ2-6; D assignment may be TRBD1 or TRBD2 (5 bases each). The CDR3 has 20 residues. V lost 0 bases and J lost 0, with 18 bases in between. Germline CDR1 reads LGHNA; CDR2 reads YSLEER. The CDR3 region is CASSQDNQPGRSSGANVLTF. In DNA form, the CDR3 reads TGCGCCAGCAGCCAAGATAACCAACCGGGACGCAGCTCTGGGGCCAACGTCCTGACTTTC.